The 5 T cell receptor beta chains listed next were all sequenced from one sample in a study of CD8 T cells in ankylosing spondylitis. Study-level points and caveats: There was a TCR beta motif, made of several highly homologous variants, that appeared characteristic of ankylosing spondylitis blood.

No antigen has been identified for these receptors. Each CDR3 protein gets one entry after TCRdb re-called the 5' RACE reads with MiXCR. The table records a few hundred thousand distinct CDR3 sequences, about 13% of them present only once. The sample taken for sequencing was blood, either unsorted or a sorted T cell fraction (not recorded which). These receptors were taken from a male donor with ankylosing spondylitis.

This sequence joins TRBV2 and TRBJ2-5; 7 bases fit TRBD1. With 2 bases clipped from V and 9 bases from J, the junction kept 9 bases outside the gene matches. CDR3 size: 14 residues. Germline loops: CDR1 SNHLY, CDR2 FYNNEI. As DNA, the CDR3 is TGTGCCAGCAGTGAACTTGGGACAGCGGTTGCCCAGTACTTC. Translation gives CASSELGTAVAQYF.

This rearrangement joins TRBV5-8 to TRBJ2-5; D unresolved. CDR1 SGHTS and CDR2 YDEGEE come from the germline V gene. Trimming took off 2 bases at V and 1 base at J, with 12 bases between the two ends. This CDR3 contains 15 residues. This chain's CDR3 is CASSFRGNSQETQYF. As DNA, the CDR3 is TGTGCCAGCAGCTTCCGCGGTAACTCCCAAGAGACCCAGTACTTC. The whole variable domain, remainder taken from reference TRBV5-8 and TRBJ2-5, is EAGVTQSPTHLIKTRGQQATLRCSPISGHTSVYWYQQALGLGLQFLLWYDEGEERNRGNFPPRFSGRQFPNYSSELNVNALELEDSALYLCASSFRGNSQETQYFGPGTRLLVL.

This clonotype was observed many times. Germline is not matched at one junction end, which may reflect a read error. The rearrangement links TRBV7-2 to TRBJ2-5; D is uncertain. The CDR3 runs 12 residues. Germline V gene sequence: CDR1 SGHTA, CDR2 FQGNSA. CDR3 sequence reads: CASSLYQETQYF. The CDR3 nucleotides read TGCGCCAGCAGCTTGTACCAAGAGACCCAGTACTTC.

This clonotype was counted only a few times. The chain couples TRBV5-6 to TRBJ2-5, with no clear D. The V end lost 0 bases, the J end lost 4 bases, and 22 bases lay between the germline ends. The CDR3 loop spans 18 amino acids. Germline CDR1 is SGHDT and CDR2 is YYEEEE. CDR3 DNA: TGTGCCAGCAGCTTGGTTAGATTTGAGTTAAGGATGAGAGAGACCCAGTACTTC. This encodes CASSLVRFELRMRETQYF.

The table lists this clonotype with many counts. The J gene is TRBJ2-1, the V gene TRBV4-2, with TRBD2 matching 7 bases. V shed 4 bases, J shed 4 bases, and the junction held 10 bases outside the gene matches. The CDR3 loop spans 16 amino acids. Germline CDR1 LGHNA, CDR2 YNFKEQ. CDR3 coding DNA: TGTGCCAGCAGCCTACGGGACTACACAATTTACAATGAGCAGTTCTTC. This gives the protein CASSLRDYTIYNEQFF.